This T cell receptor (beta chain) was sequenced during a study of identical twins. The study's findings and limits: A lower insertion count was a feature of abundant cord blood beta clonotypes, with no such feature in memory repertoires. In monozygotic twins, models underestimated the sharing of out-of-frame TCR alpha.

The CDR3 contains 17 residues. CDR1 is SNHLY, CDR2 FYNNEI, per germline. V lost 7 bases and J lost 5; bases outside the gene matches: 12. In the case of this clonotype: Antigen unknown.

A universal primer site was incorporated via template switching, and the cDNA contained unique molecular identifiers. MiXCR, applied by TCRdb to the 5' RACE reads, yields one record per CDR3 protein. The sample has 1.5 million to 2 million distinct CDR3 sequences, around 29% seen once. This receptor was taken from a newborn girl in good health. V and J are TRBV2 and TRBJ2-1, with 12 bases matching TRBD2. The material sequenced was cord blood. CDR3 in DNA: TGTGCCAGCACCCCCTTACTAGCGGGAGGATCCCACAATGAGCAGTTCTTC. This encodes CASTPLLAGGSHNEQFF.